The table lists the clone carrying this T cell receptor (beta chain) with a few counts. CDR1 and CDR2 (germline): SGHDN, FVKESK. V lost 8 bases to trimming and J lost 0 bases, with 24 bases between them. The CDR3 runs to 18 residues. The sample comes from a study of blood T cell repertoires in COVID-19. The wider study: Samples came from the United States, Italy and Spain, spanning acute and convalescent COVID-19. PBMCs, B-cell-depleted T cells, or T cells were the source of the cDNA or gDNA that made up the material.

The protocol was immunoSEQ multiplex PCR, while the TCRdb copy is restricted to in-frame clones and leaves out a portion. The profile shows 150,000 or so clones, around 78% of them singletons. The V and J genes are TRBV14 and TRBJ2-3; D gene uncertain. The source material was peripheral blood. The TCR sequence derives from a man older than 75 with acute or convalescent COVID-19. The CDR3 DNA sequence: TGTGCCAGCGGGCAGATCACCTTCGGTGCCGGAAGCACAGATACGCAGTATTTT. The encoded protein is CASGQITFGAGSTDTQYF.